This T cell receptor (beta chain) was profiled in a study of cytomegalovirus exposure and HLA in healthy donors. About the study: Of the donors genotyped, 300 to 500 in all, 65% to 90% fell in the Caucasian-associated ancestry cluster.

About this clone: What it binds is unknown.

Both 60 Vbeta primers and 13 Jbeta primers went into the PCR. Produced via immunoSEQ multiplex PCR; TCRdb's table is partial and in-frame only. The sample comprises roughly 86,000 clones, roughly 80% of which are singletons, and about 7% rests with the top ten. Notes on the study in general: Cytomegalovirus status was reportedly diagnosed by the classifier with high sensitivity and specificity.

V was trimmed by 7 bases and J by 6 bases, leaving 16 bases between them. This CDR3 is 14 amino acids long. CDR1 is SGHVS, CDR2 FNYEAQ, per germline. This TCR came from a man over 45 in good health and CMV-seropositive. Sequencing input: PBMCs. The chain has TRBV7-6 and TRBJ2-1, with D possibly being TRBD1 (6 bases). CDR3 sequence: CASKNSGGLNEQFF. The CDR3 region has the DNA TGTGCCAGCAAAAACTCTGGGGGCCTCAATGAGCAGTTCTTC.